Listed here is a single T cell receptor beta chain. Sequenced by immunoSEQ multiplex PCR; TCRdb stores in-frame clones only, minus some. The sample includes more than 150,000 clones, almost 80% seen only once; the top ten take about 18%. After removal of 2 bases from V and 6 bases from J, the junction contained 7 bases not matched to a gene. The CDR3 runs to 14 residues. Germline V gene lookup returns CDR1 MNHNY and CDR2 SVGAGI (reference sequence). This sample was included in a study of blood T cell repertoires in COVID-19. This TCR was sampled from a woman aged 50 to 60 who had recovered from COVID-19. The source material was PBMCs or T cells enriched from blood (not recorded which). This chain links TRBV6-6 with TRBJ2-7; 7 positions agree with TRBD1. CDR3: CASSYPEQGCEQYF. In nucleotides, the CDR3 is TGTGCCAGCAGTTACCCCGAACAGGGGTGCGAGCAGTACTTC.